A selection of T cell receptor beta chains follows, all from one sample in a study of Ad26.COV2.S vaccination and SARS-CoV-2 variants. Sequencing was performed with immunoSEQ multiplex PCR; in TCRdb, only in-frame clones are kept and a portion is missing. The sample lists hundreds of thousands of clones, more than 80% seen once, with roughly 1.5% in the top ten. This specimen consisted of peripheral blood, obtained in a trial of Ad26.COV2.S vaccine versus placebo. The receptors were sampled from a person between 18 and 59 years old who received the Ad26.COV2.S COVID-19 vaccine or a placebo. Each CDR3 is given with its conserved first and last residue. The D gene is left open where the match is weak. Clone size appears in some rows only: once, few, many, or a class for an expanded clone.

TRBD2	NA	TRBJ2-6	TRBV10-3	TGTGCCTTGGGGACTAGCGGGGGGCCCGGCGGGGCCAACGTCCTGACTTTC	CALGTSGGPGGANVLTF
NA	NA	TRBJ2-6	TRBV3-1/TRBV3-2	TGTGCCAGCAGCCGCAGACAGCTGAACTCTGGGGCCAACGTCCTGACTTTC	CASSRRQLNSGANVLTF
NA	once	TRBJ2-7	TRBV6-5	TGTGCCAGCAGCTTACGGAGCGCCTACGAGCAGTACTTC	CASSLRSAYEQYF
TRBD1	NA	TRBJ2-1	TRBV11-2	TGTGCCAGCAGCTTAGGACGACAGGGGGCGGCTTCCTTCGGGCAGTTCTTC	CASSLGRQGAASFGQFF
TRBD2	NA	TRBJ2-3	TRBV13	TGTGCCAGCAGCTATGGACTAGCGACCACAGATACGCAGTATTTT	CASSYGLATTDTQYF
NA	NA	TRBJ2-3	TRBV27	TGTGCCAGCAGTAAAAGGGGCACAGATACGCAGTATTTT	CASSKRGTDTQYF
NA	NA	TRBJ1-5	TRBV10-3	TGTGCCATCAGTGAGTCGGCAGGGACAAATCAGCCCCAGCATTTT	CAISESAGTNQPQHF
NA	NA	TRBJ1-4	TRBV19	TGTGCCAGTAGTATCGCTCGCGGTGGGAATGAAAAACTGTTTTTT	CASSIARGGNEKLFF
TRBD1	NA	TRBJ1-2	TRBV11-2	TGTGCCAGCAGCTTAGAGAGAGGGACAGGGCAATTGGAGGGCTACACCTTC	CASSLERGTGQLEGYTF
TRBD1	NA	TRBJ1-6	TRBV4-1	TGCGCCAGCAGCCAAGGACCGGGACAGAGTAATTCACCCCTCCACTTT	CASSQGPGQSNSPLHF
TRBD1	NA	TRBJ1-4	TRBV18	TGTGCCAGCTCACCCTCTGAACAGGGGTGGGGTGAAAAACTGTTTTTT	CASSPSEQGWGEKLFF
NA	NA	TRBJ2-5	TRBV29-1	TGCAGCGTTGAGGGTGGCGATCGGGAGACCCAGTACTTC	CSVEGGDRETQYF
TRBD1	NA	TRBJ2-7	TRBV18	TGTGCCAGCTCACGACGGGACAGGGACCACGAGCAGTACTTC	CASSRRDRDHEQYF
TRBD2	NA	TRBJ2-1	TRBV18	TGTGCCAGCTCAAGGGAAGCGGGGGGGGACTACAATGAGCAGTTCTTC	CASSREAGGDYNEQFF
TRBD1	NA	TRBJ1-1	TRBV7-3	TGTGCCAGCAGCTCGCAGGGGGCGGCGGGAAGAACTGAAGCTTTCTTT	CASSSQGAAGRTEAFF
NA	NA	TRBJ2-7	TRBV3-1/TRBV3-2	TGTGCCAGCAGCCAAGAAACAGGGGGAGGGTACGAGCAGTACTTC	CASSQETGGGYEQYF
TRBD1	NA	TRBJ1-1	TRBV5-6	TGTGCCAGCAGCTCCGGGACAGGGCGTCGCGACACTGAAGCTTTCTTT	CASSSGTGRRDTEAFF
TRBD1	NA	TRBJ1-1	TRBV24-1	TGTGCCACCATGCCAACAGGGGGCGGTTCGGGGAACACTGAAGCTTTCTTT	CATMPTGGGSGNTEAFF
NA	NA	TRBJ2-2	TRBV23-1	TGCGCCAGCAGTCAATCGGGGGTTCCCGGGGAGCTGTTTTTT	CASSQSGVPGELFF
TRBD2	NA	TRBJ2-1	TRBV6-2/TRBV6-3	TGTGCCAGCAGTTACGGGACTAGCGGAAACAATGAGCAGTTCTTC	CASSYGTSGNNEQFF
NA	NA	TRBJ2-3	TRBV6-2/TRBV6-3	TGTGCCAGCAGTTACGGGCCAGGCACAGATACGCAGTATTTT	CASSYGPGTDTQYF
TRBD1	NA	TRBJ2-5	TRBV7-9	TGTGCCAGCAGCGAGGACAGGTACCAAGAGACCCAGTACTTC	CASSEDRYQETQYF
NA	once	TRBJ2-2	TRBV7-9	TGTGCCAGCAGCGCCGACAGTAACACCGGGGAGCTGTTTTTT	CASSADSNTGELFF
NA	NA	TRBJ1-4	TRBV30	TGTGCCGGGGGGGCAACTAATGAAAAACTGTTTTTT	CAGGATNEKLFF